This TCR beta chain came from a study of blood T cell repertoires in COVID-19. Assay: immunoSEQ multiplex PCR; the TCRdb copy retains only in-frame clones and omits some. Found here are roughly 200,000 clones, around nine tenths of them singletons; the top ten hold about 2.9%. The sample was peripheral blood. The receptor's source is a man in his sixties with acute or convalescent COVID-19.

The CDR3 loop is CASSLAGGLYEQYF. The CDR3 bases are TGTGCCAGCAGTTTAGCGGGGGGGCTGTACGAGCAGTACTTC. V and J are TRBV6-2 or TRBV6-3 and TRBJ2-7, with 11 bases matching TRBD2. Trimming cost V 4 bases and J 4 bases; bases outside gene matches: 3. Germline CDR1 MNHEY, CDR2 SVGEGT. CDR3 length: 14 residues.